The clone carrying this T cell receptor (beta chain) is labeled medium-sized based on frequency. This sample is drawn from a study of T cell clusters in autoimmune cytopenias. One tube held mixed TRB-A and TRB-B primer pools for touch-down PCR. TCRdb reanalyzed the multiplex PCR reads and collapses them to one entry per CDR3 protein, without DNA. This sample's clone table lists 3,400 or so distinct CDR3 sequences. Some 34,000 genome equivalents of blood DNA were amplified for TRB. The TCR originated in a human donor with an autoimmune cytopenia or autoimmune hepatitis (not recorded which). Specimen: peripheral blood.

The CDR3 sequence is CATSRAPTGFSYNEQFF. The rearrangement uses TRBV15 and TRBJ2-1; TCRdb lists TRBD1, though no DNA is available to test this call. The CDR3 has 17 amino acids. Germline V CDR1 and CDR2: LNHNV, YYDKDF (reference sequence).